This T cell receptor beta chain derives from a study of immune heterogeneity within non-small cell lung tumors. Germline assignment: CDR1 LNHDA and CDR2 SQIVND (reference sequence). V lost 5 bases, J lost 4 bases, and 9 bases lay in between. This CDR3 has 13 residues. As template, the study used bulk tumor genomic DNA at 500 to 750 ng per sample. Several biopsies per primary tumor were taken during surgery, spaced as far apart as possible. These patients got curative surgery after being newly diagnosed with untreated non-small cell lung cancer. Donors comprised surgical patients with newly diagnosed non-small cell lung cancer, operated on with curative intent. The table lists this clonotype with a few counts. Multiplex PCR amplified TCR beta CDR3 with 32 V and 13 J primers. TCRdb fed the multiplex PCR reads into MiXCR, producing one record per CDR3 protein. This table holds more than 3,500 distinct CDR3 sequences, under 25% found once.

This chain links TRBV19 with TRBJ1-5; D is uncertain. The clonotype was recovered from a man between 65 and 79 years old with non-small cell lung cancer. The sequenced sample consisted of lung tumor tissue. The CDR3 sequence: CASSGERNQPQHF. The CDR3 DNA is TGTGCCAGTAGTGGTGAAAGGAATCAGCCCCAGCATTTT.